A single sample is the source of the 29 T cell receptor beta chains below, sequenced in a study of beta chain features in type 1 diabetes. Since all of the isolated RNA was reverse transcribed, expressed TCRB transcripts were what got sequenced. Libraries were prepared by immunoSEQ multiplex PCR; TCRdb keeps only in-frame clonotypes and omits some of them. Among roughly 40,000 clones, over 45% were seen once, and the ten largest hold 0.6% to 0.9%. Sequences were obtained from central memory CD4+ T cells from blood. These receptors all stem from a woman under 30 in good health.

The chain joins TRBV5-6 to TRBJ2-1, with 10 bases matching TRBD2. The CDR3 length is 15 residues. Germline assignment: CDR1 SGHDT and CDR2 YYEEEE. V lost 2 bases, J lost 6 bases, and 5 bases stayed unmatched. The CDR3 reads CASSFPSGSGNEQFF. CDR3 nucleotides: TGTGCCAGCAGCTTCCCTAGCGGGAGCGGCAATGAGCAGTTCTTC.

This clone was seen a few times. The chain is built from TRBV2 and TRBJ2-3; 8 bases are a match to TRBD1. J lost 4 bases, V lost 6 bases, and 0 bases had no gene match. The CDR3 spans 12 residues. Germline CDR1 reads SNHLY; CDR2 reads FYNNEI. CDR3 DNA: TGTGCCAGCAGGGGACAGGCAGATACGCAGTATTTT. Protein: CASRGQADTQYF.

This chain connects TRBV6-5 to TRBJ1-4, with 8 bases aligning to TRBD1. Trimming took 6 bases from V and 8 from J; bases not matched to a gene: 8. The CDR3 spans 14 residues. The germline V gene encodes CDR1 MNHEY and CDR2 SVGAGI. In DNA, the CDR3 is TGTGCCAGCAGGGATTCCGGGACAGGAGAAAAACTGTTTTTT. This sequence encodes CASRDSGTGEKLFF.

CDR3 nucleotide sequence: TGTGCCAGCAGAGTCGGGAACGGAAACAATGAGCAGTTCTTC. Translating it yields CASRVGNGNNEQFF. The chain has TRBV6-5 and TRBJ2-1; maybe TRBD2 (5 bases). Between the trimmed V and J ends, which lost 6 bases and 5 bases, there was a span of 14 bases. This CDR3 has 14 amino acids. Germline V CDR1 and CDR2: MNHEY, SVGAGI.

The V call is TRBV5-1, the J call TRBJ2-7; D possibly corresponds to TRBD1 (6 bases). The J call may be in error: the DNA end matches TRBJ2-5 better. This CDR3 has 14 amino acids. Germline values: CDR1 SGHRS, CDR2 YFSETQ. In DNA form, the CDR3 reads TGCGCCAGCAGCTTTCCAGGGGCAACGGAGACCCAGTACTTC. As protein: CASSFPGATETQYF.

The gene calls are TRBV7-9 and TRBJ1-5; D gene uncertain. Germline CDR1 SEHNR, CDR2 FQNEAQ (reference sequence). The CDR3 extends over 13 amino acids. V lost 8 bases and J 4 bases, leaving 12 bases between the germline ends. This chain's CDR3 is CASGGSGNQPQHF. As DNA, the CDR3 is TGTGCCAGCGGAGGGAGTGGTAATCAGCCCCAGCATTTT.

The chain employs TRBV6-1 and TRBJ2-5; 10 positions agree with TRBD1. Germline V lookup: CDR1 MNHNS, CDR2 SASEGT. The CDR3 sequence is 16 residues long. The V gene end was trimmed by 3 bases and the J gene end by 1 base; junction bases not matched to a gene: 5. CDR3 nucleotides: TGTGCCAGCAGTGACCTTGGACAGGGGGGCCAAGAGACCCAGTACTTC. Translation: CASSDLGQGGQETQYF.

The chain uses TRBV9 and TRBJ2-3, with no clear D. V dropped 2 bases and J dropped 6 bases, with 10 bases sitting between them. CDR3 length: 13 residues. Germline V gene lookup returns CDR1 SGDLS and CDR2 YYNGEE. CDR3 sequence reads: CASSVQDFDTQYF. The DNA for the CDR3 is TGTGCCAGCAGCGTTCAGGATTTCGATACGCAGTATTTT.

The rearrangement joins TRBV7-9 to TRBJ2-7, with 8 bases fitting TRBD2. CDR1 is SEHNR and CDR2 is FQNEAQ in the germline V gene (reference sequence). Trimming cost V 4 bases and J 3 bases; bases outside gene matches: 11. The CDR3 totals 16 residues. The CDR3 DNA reads TGTGCCAGCAGCTCCTTAGAAGCGGGAGCCAACTACGAGCAGTACTTC. Translated, it gives CASSSLEAGANYEQYF.

The CDR3 is CASSLEASGSPGELFF. CDR3 in DNA: TGTGCCAGCAGCTTAGAGGCTAGCGGGAGTCCCGGGGAGCTGTTTTTT. V and J are TRBV7-2 and TRBJ2-2; TRBD2 matches 10 bases. Per germline, CDR1 SGHTA and CDR2 FQGNSA. The length of the CDR3 is 16 residues. V was pared by 1 base and J by 6 bases, with 5 bases of the junction left unmatched.

This rearrangement joins TRBV28 to TRBJ1-3; 7 bases line up with TRBD1. CDR1 is MDHEN and CDR2 is SYDVKM in the germline V gene. CDR3 length: 13 residues. V lost 5 bases, J lost 4 bases, and 2 bases stayed unmatched. The CDR3 reads CASSQGQGNTIYF. In DNA, the CDR3 is TGTGCCAGCAGTCAGGGACAGGGAAACACCATATATTTT.

This clone showed up just a few times. The chain joins TRBV14 to TRBJ2-1; D perhaps matches TRBD2 (6 bases). V gave up 8 bases and J gave up 4 bases, with 15 bases separating them. The CDR3 totals 14 residues. Per the germline V gene, CDR1 is SGHDN and CDR2 is FVKESK. CDR3 DNA: TGTGCCAGCTCCGTCGCGCGGGGTTACAATGAGCAGTTCTTC. It yields the protein CASSVARGYNEQFF.

This chain uses TRBV5-1 with TRBJ1-1; D might be TRBD1 (6 bases). Germline CDR1 is SGHRS and CDR2 is YFSETQ. The V end was cut by 1 base, the J end by 1 base, with 11 bases between. The CDR3 is 15 amino acids. The CDR3 nucleotides read TGCGCCAGCAGCTTGACCGGACAGCAGAACACTGAAGCTTTCTTT. Its protein product is CASSLTGQQNTEAFF.

The V gene is TRBV30, the J gene TRBJ2-7; maybe TRBD1 (6 bases). The CDR3 runs to 13 residues. The germline V gene has CDR1 GTSNPN and CDR2 SVGIG (reference sequence). The ends were cut back, 2 bases at V and 1 base at J, with 9 bases in the middle. CDR3 in DNA: TGTGCCTGGAGTCCAGGACAGTCCTACGAGCAGTACTTC. It yields the protein CAWSPGQSYEQYF.

J is TRBJ1-3 and V is TRBV29-1; D might be TRBD1 (6 bases). Trimming shortened V by 4 bases and J by 0 bases, and 16 bases separated the two germline ends. There are 16 residues in the CDR3. The germline V gene has CDR1 SQVTM and CDR2 ANQGSEA. CDR3 bases: TGCAGCGTTGCGAAGGGACAACTGAGCTCTGGAAACACCATATATTTT. It yields the protein CSVAKGQLSSGNTIYF.

This clone appeared a few times. This chain connects TRBV6-1 to TRBJ2-7; 9 nucleotides match TRBD2. V was pared by 6 bases and J by 3 bases, with 6 bases of the junction left unmatched. Germline V gene lookup returns CDR1 MNHNS and CDR2 SASEGT. The CDR3 length is 14 residues. CDR3 in amino acids: CASRNSGSIYEQYF. The CDR3, as DNA: TGTGCCAGCAGGAATAGCGGGAGTATCTACGAGCAGTACTTC.

The rearrangement joins TRBV5-1 to TRBJ2-7; 8 nucleotides agree with TRBD2. Germline CDR1 and CDR2: SGHRS and YFSETQ. This CDR3 has 15 residues. The J segment lost 4 bases and the V segment lost 4 bases, leaving 10 bases of the junction unmatched. The CDR3 loop reads CASSGTAIAGYEQYF. The CDR3 nucleotides read TGCGCCAGCAGCGGGACGGCAATAGCGGGGTACGAGCAGTACTTC.

In the case of this clone: Distinct nucleotide sequences in the sample also encode this CDR3. The rearrangement uses TRBV5-1 and TRBJ2-5; 12 nucleotides match TRBD2. CDR1 and CDR2 (germline): SGHRS, YFSETQ. V gave up 4 bases and J gave up 3 bases; unmatched junction bases: 7. This CDR3 contains 16 residues. The CDR3 DNA sequence: TGCGCCAGCAGCCCTGGACGGACTAGCGGGGAAGAGACCCAGTACTTC. It translates to CASSPGRTSGEETQYF.

This chain uses TRBV4-1 with TRBJ2-2; maybe TRBD2 (6 bases). CDR3 length equals 13 residues. The V end was cut by 4 bases, the J end by 6 bases, with 9 bases between. From germline, CDR1 is MGHRA and CDR2 YSYEKL. The CDR3 coding sequence is TGCGCCAGCAGCCCCCCTAGCGCCGGGGAGCTGTTTTTT. Its translation: CASSPPSAGELFF.

The gene calls are TRBV6-5 and TRBJ1-4; a possible D gene is TRBD1 (5 bases). This CDR3 contains 15 residues. Trimming took 6 bases from V and 4 from J, leaving 15 bases between them. The germline CDR1 and CDR2 sequences are MNHEY and SVGAGI. DNA for the CDR3: TGTGCCAGCAGCCTGCGTCGGACAAGTAATGAAAAACTGTTTTTT. Amino acids: CASSLRRTSNEKLFF.

This clone has more than one count but fewer than ten. This chain uses TRBV2 with TRBJ1-2; 7 bases are shared with TRBD1. V shed 4 bases, J shed 7 bases, and the junction held 9 bases outside the gene matches. CDR1 and CDR2 (germline): SNHLY, FYNNEI. The CDR3 loop spans 14 amino acids. In DNA form, the CDR3 reads TGTGCCAGCAGTGTAGGGGGCTTGGGAGTTGGCTACACCTTC. Amino acid sequence: CASSVGGLGVGYTF.

The chain combines TRBV7-9 with TRBJ2-1, with D possibly TRBD1 on 5 matching bases. The V and J ends lost 6 bases and 10 bases respectively, with 19 bases between them. The CDR3 loop spans 14 amino acids. CDR1 SEHNR and CDR2 FQNEAQ come from the germline V gene (reference sequence). This CDR3 is CASSQQGGVREQFF. In DNA, the CDR3 is TGTGCCAGCAGTCAGCAGGGTGGGGTCCGAGAGCAGTTCTTC.

The rearrangement links TRBV7-9 to TRBJ1-2; no clear D. Trimming left V 1 base short and J 4 bases short, with 16 bases between. The CDR3 sequence is 16 residues long. Germline V lookup: CDR1 SEHNR, CDR2 FQNEAQ (reference sequence). CDR3 in amino acids: CASSLGGEFFGYGYTF. CDR3 coding DNA: TGTGCCAGCAGCTTAGGGGGAGAGTTCTTTGGCTATGGCTACACCTTC. Together with reference TRBV7-9 and TRBJ1-2, the CDR3 gives the full variable domain: DTGVSQNPRHKITKRGQNVTFRCDPISEHNRLYWYRQTLGQGPEFLTYFQNEAQLEKSRLLSDRFSAERPKGSFSTLEIQRTEQGDSAMYLCASSLGGEFFGYGYTFGSGTRLTVV.

This clone showed up just once. CDR3 sequence reads: CASSPRPPTGSDTEAFF. The CDR3 region has the DNA TGTGCCAGCTCACCGCGTCCCCCTACAGGGTCGGACACTGAAGCTTTCTTT. This chain connects TRBV18 to TRBJ1-1; TRBD1 might be the D (6 bases). There are 17 residues in the CDR3. Germline loops: CDR1 KGHSH, CDR2 LQKENI. V was clipped by 3 bases and J by 3 bases, with 20 bases between them.

In its sample, this clone was seen a few times. V usage is TRBV18 and J usage is TRBJ2-7, with a weak D call TRBD1 (6 bases). Trimming shortened V by 1 base and J by 3 bases, and 13 bases separated the two germline ends. From germline, CDR1 is KGHSH and CDR2 LQKENI. The CDR3 extends over 15 amino acids. CDR3 residues: CASSPRRQAYYEQYF. CDR3 coding DNA: TGTGCCAGCTCACCACGGAGACAGGCCTACTACGAGCAGTACTTC.

The table lists this clone with a count of one. The chain joins TRBV10-3 to TRBJ2-7, with 7 bases fitting TRBD1. There are 14 residues in the CDR3. Per the germline V gene, CDR1 is ENHRY and CDR2 is SYGVKD. The V and J ends lost 6 bases and 2 bases, in that order; junction bases with no gene match: 7. The CDR3 spells CAISPGQTTYEQYF. CDR3 in DNA: TGTGCCATCAGCCCGGGACAGACCACCTACGAGCAGTACTTC.

The chain employs TRBV5-1 and TRBJ1-2, with 11 bases matching TRBD1. The CDR3 runs 15 residues. V shed 0 bases and J 3 bases; nucleotides not matched to a gene: 1. Germline lookup yields CDR1 SGHRS and CDR2 YFSETQ. This chain's CDR3 is CASSLVGQGDYGYTF. The DNA of the CDR3 is TGCGCCAGCAGCTTGGTGGGACAGGGGGACTATGGCTACACCTTC.

This chain links TRBV14 with TRBJ2-6; the D gene is possibly TRBD2 (6 bases). V gave up 7 bases and J gave up 2 bases, with 15 bases separating them. The CDR3 is made up of 16 amino acids. The germline CDR1 and CDR2 sequences are SGHDN and FVKESK. CDR3 sequence reads: CASKNRPGAGANVLTF. The CDR3 DNA sequence: TGTGCCAGCAAAAATCGACCGGGGGCTGGGGCCAACGTCCTGACTTTC.

This clone was detected once. The chain links TRBV7-2 to TRBJ2-2; D is undetermined. V was pared by 4 bases and J by 3 bases, with 6 bases between. There are 13 residues in the CDR3. CDR1 and CDR2 from the germline V gene are SGHTA and FQGNSA. The CDR3 nucleotides read TGTGCCAGCAGCTCAACTGACACCGGGGAGCTGTTTTTT. Residues: CASSSTDTGELFF.